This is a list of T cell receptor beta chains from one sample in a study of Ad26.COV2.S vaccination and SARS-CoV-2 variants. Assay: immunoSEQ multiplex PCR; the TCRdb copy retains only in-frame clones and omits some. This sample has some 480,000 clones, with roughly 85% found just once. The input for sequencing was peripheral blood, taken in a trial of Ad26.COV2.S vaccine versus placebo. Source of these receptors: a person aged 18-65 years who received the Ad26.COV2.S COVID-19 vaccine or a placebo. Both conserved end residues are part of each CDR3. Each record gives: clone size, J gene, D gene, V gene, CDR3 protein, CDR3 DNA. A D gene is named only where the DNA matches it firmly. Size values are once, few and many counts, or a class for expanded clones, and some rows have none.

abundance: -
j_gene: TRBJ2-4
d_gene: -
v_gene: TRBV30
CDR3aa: CAWTTGILAKNIQYF
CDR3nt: TGTGCCTGGACAACAGGCATACTAGCCAAAAACATTCAGTACTTC

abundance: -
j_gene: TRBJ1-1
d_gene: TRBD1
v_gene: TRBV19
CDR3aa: CASSAGTGVNTEAFF
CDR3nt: TGTGCCAGTAGTGCCGGGACAGGGGTCAACACTGAAGCTTTCTTT

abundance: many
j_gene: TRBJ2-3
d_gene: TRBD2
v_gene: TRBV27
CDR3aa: CASSVRLAGTQYF
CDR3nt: TGTGCCAGCAGTGTGCGACTAGCGGGTACGCAGTATTTT

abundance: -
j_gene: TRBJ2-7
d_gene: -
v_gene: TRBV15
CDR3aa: CATSRDLQRYEQYF
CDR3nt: TGTGCCACCAGCAGAGATCTGCAGCGGTACGAGCAGTACTTC

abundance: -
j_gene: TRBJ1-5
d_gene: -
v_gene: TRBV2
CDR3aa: CASSSLRGGGGQPQHF
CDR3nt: TGTGCCAGCAGCTCCCTACGTGGGGGTGGGGGTCAGCCCCAGCATTTT

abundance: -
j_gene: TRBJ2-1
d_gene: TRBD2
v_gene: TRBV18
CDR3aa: CASSPGAGLYNEQFF
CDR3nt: TGTGCCAGCTCACCTGGAGCGGGACTCTACAATGAGCAGTTCTTC

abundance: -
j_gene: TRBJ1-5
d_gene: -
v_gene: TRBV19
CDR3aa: CASSTNEGSNQPQHF
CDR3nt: TGTGCCAGTAGTACAAACGAAGGGAGCAATCAGCCCCAGCATTTT

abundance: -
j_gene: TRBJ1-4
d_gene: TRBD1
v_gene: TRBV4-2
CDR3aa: CASSPQDRGREKLFF
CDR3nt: TGTGCCAGCAGCCCCCAAGACAGGGGGCGTGAAAAACTGTTTTTT

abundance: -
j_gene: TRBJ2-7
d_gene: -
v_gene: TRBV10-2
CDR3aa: CASRAAMEQYF
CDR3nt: TGCGCCAGCAGAGCCGCCATGGAGCAGTACTTC

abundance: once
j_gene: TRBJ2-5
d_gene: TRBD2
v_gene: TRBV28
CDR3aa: CASSSVGGGQETQYF
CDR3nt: TGTGCCAGCAGTTCCGTGGGGGGGGGACAAGAGACCCAGTACTTC

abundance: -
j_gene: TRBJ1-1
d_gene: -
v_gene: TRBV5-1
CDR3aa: CASTRGLNTEAFF
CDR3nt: TGCGCCAGCACCAGGGGCCTGAACACTGAAGCTTTCTTT

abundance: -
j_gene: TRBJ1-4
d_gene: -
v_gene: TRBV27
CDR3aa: CASSFWLGRELFF
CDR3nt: TGTGCCAGCAGTTTTTGGCTGGGTAGGGAACTGTTTTTT

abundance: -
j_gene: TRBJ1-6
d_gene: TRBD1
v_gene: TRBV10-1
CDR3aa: CPLRQGAPQFYF
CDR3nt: TGCCCTCTTCGACAGGGGGCTCCCCAATTCTACTTT

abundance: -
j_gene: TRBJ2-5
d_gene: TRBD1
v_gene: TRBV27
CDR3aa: CASSPDRVQETQYF
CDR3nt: TGTGCCAGCAGTCCGGACAGGGTCCAAGAGACCCAGTACTTC

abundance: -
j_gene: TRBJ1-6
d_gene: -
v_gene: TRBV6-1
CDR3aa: CASSDGLSSYNSPLHF
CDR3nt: TGTGCCAGCAGTGACGGACTTAGCTCCTATAATTCACCCCTCCACTTT

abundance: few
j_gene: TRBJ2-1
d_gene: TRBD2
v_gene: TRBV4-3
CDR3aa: CASSQVEGTMQFF
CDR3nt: TGCGCCAGCAGCCAAGTTGAAGGGACTATGCAGTTCTTC

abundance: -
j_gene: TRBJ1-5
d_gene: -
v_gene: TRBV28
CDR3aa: CASIGGGPYNQPQHF
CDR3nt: TGTGCCAGCATCGGAGGGGGTCCATACAATCAGCCCCAGCATTTT

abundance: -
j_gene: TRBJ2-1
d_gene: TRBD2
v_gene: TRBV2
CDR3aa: CASSEKGLAGEKQFF
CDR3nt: TGTGCCAGCAGTGAAAAGGGACTAGCGGGTGAGAAGCAGTTCTTC

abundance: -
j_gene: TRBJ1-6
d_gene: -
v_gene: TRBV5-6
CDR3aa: CASSLAGSSRSPLHF
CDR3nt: TGTGCCAGCAGCTTGGCTGGCAGCTCGCGTTCACCCCTCCACTTT

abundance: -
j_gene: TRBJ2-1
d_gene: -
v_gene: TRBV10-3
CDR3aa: CAIRVIRGYFPSYNEQFF
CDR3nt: TGTGCCATCAGAGTTATTCGGGGTTATTTTCCTTCCTACAATGAGCAGTTCTTC

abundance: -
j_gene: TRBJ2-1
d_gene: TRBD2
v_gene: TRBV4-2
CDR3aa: CASSQDIPGLAGGEQFF
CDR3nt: TGTGCCAGCAGCCAAGACATACCGGGACTAGCGGGAGGTGAGCAGTTCTTC

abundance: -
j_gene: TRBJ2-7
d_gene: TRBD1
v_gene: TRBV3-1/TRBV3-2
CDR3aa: CASSRDRVSYEQYF
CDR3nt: TGTGCCAGCAGCCGAGACAGGGTGTCCTACGAGCAGTACTTC

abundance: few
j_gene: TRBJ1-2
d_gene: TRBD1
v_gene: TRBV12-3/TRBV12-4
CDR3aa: CASRTDRVNGYTF
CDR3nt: TGTGCCAGCCGTACGGACAGGGTTAATGGCTACACCTTC

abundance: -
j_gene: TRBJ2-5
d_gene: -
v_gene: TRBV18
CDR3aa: CASSLSTGDGETQYF
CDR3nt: TGTGCCAGCTCACTTTCGACTGGGGACGGGGAGACCCAGTACTTC

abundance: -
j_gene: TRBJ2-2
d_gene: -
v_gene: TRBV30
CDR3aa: CAWSAPHTGELFF
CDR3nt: TGTGCCTGGAGCGCCCCACACACCGGGGAGCTGTTTTTT

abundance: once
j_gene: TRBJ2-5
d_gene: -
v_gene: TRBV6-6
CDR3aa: CATSRGGIQETQYF
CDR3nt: TGTGCCACCTCCCGCGGCGGGATACAAGAGACCCAGTACTTC

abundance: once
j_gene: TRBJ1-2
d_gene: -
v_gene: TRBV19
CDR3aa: CASSIRSNYGYTF
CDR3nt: TGTGCCAGTAGTATACGCAGTAACTATGGCTACACCTTC